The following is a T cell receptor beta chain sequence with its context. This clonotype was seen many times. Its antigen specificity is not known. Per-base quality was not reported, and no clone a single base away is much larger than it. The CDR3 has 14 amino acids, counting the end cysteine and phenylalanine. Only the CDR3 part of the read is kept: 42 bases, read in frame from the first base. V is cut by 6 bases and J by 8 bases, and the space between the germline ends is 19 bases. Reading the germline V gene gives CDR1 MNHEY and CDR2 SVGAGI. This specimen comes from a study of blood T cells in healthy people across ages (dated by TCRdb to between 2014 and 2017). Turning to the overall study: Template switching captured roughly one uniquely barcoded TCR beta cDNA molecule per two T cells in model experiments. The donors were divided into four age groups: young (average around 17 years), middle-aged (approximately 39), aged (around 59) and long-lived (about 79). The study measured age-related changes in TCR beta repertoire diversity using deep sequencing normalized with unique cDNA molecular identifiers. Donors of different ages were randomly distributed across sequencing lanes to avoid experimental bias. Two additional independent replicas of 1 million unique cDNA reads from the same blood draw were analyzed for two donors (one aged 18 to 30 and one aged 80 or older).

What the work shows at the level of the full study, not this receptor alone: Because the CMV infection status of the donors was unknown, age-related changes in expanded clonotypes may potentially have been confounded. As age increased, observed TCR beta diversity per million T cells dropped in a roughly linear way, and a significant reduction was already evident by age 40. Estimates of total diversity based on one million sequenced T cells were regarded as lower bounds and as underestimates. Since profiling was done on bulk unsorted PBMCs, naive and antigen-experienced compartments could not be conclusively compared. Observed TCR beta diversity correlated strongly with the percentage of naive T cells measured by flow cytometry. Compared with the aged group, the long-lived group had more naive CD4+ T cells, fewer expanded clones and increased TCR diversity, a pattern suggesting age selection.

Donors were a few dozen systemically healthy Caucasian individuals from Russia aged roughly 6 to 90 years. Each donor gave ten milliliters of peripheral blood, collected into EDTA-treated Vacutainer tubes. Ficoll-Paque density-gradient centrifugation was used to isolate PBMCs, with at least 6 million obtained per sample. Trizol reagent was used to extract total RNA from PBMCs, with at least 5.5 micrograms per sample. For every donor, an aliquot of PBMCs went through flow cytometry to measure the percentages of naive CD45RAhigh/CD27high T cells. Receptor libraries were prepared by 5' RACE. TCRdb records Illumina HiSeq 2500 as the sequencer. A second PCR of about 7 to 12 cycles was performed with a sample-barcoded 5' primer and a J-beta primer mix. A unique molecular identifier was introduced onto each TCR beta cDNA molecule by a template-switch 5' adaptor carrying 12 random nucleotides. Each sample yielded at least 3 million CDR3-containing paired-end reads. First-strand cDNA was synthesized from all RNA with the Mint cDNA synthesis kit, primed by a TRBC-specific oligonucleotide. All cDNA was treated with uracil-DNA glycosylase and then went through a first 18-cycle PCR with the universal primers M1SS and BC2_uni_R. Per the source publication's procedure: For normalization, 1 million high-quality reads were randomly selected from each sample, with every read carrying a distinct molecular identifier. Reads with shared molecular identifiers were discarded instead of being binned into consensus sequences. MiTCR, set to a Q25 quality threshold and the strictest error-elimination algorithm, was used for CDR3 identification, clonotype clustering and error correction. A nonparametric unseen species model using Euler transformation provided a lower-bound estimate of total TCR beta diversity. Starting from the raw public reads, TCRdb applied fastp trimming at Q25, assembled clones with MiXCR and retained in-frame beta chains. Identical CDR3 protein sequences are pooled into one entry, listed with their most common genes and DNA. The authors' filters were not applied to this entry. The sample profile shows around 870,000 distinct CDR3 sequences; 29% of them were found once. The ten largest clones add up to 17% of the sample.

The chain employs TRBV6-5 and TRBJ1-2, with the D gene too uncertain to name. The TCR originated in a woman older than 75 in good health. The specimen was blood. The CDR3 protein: CASSRRQADSGYTF. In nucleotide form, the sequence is TGTGCCAGCAGCCGACGGCAGGCGGACTCAGGCTACACCTTC.